Following are 22 T cell receptor beta chains from one sample sequenced in a study of shared clonotypes between healthy human individuals (dated by TCRdb to about 2020). Library creation used the immunoSEQ multiplex PCR assay. Sourced from immuneACCESS, this table was stored by TCRdb with only in-frame sequences that have V and J called. A share of the clones is absent; for the studies checked, an unresolved V gene accounts for under half, and the remainder has no known explanation. Present in this sample are roughly 640,000 clones, around 72% of which were seen just once. In total, the top ten clones hold 1.7% of the sample. The material sequenced was memory CD4+ T cells sorted from blood. Interpreted using the paper, the cell subset or site label stands for: CD45RA-negative fraction. The receptors come from a woman aged 25 to 45 in good health.

Note on this clone: The sample carries other DNA sequences with the same CDR3. This chain uses TRBV30 with TRBJ1-1; D is uncertain. This CDR3 spans 12 amino acids. Germline-derived CDR1 and CDR2 are GTSNPN and SVGIG (reference sequence). Trimming took 2 bases from V and 5 from J, leaving 9 bases between them. The chain's CDR3 is CAWSRGGTEAFF. The CDR3 DNA sequence: TGTGCCTGGAGTAGAGGCGGGACTGAAGCTTTCTTT.

The chain has TRBV5-4 and TRBJ2-2; 7 bases fit TRBD2. Trimming at V came to 5 bases and at J to 7 bases, leaving 5 bases not matched to a gene. Germline V gene lookup returns CDR1 SGHNT and CDR2 YYREEE (reference sequence). The CDR3 length is 13 residues. The CDR3 DNA sequence: TGTGCCAGCAGAAGACTAGCAGGCGGGGAGCTGTTTTTT. Translating gives CASRRLAGGELFF.

This clone appeared a single time. The genes are TRBV7-2 and TRBJ2-5; the D gene could be TRBD1 or TRBD2 (5 bases each). V was shortened by 5 bases and J by 1 base, with 14 bases between the two germline ends. CDR3 length equals 15 residues. Germline loops: CDR1 SGHTA, CDR2 FQGNSA. The CDR3, as DNA: TGTGCCAGCAGCGAAGGGACGCTAGCCCAAGAGACCCAGTACTTC. Translation gives CASSEGTLAQETQYF.

V is TRBV7-1 and J is TRBJ1-1; 8 nucleotides agree with TRBD1. TRBV7-1 is annotated as an ORF whose role is uncertain. This CDR3 has 12 residues. After removal of 5 bases from V and 10 bases from J, the junction contained 6 bases not matched to a gene. CDR3 region: CASSRADRGAFF. CDR3 DNA sequence: TGTGCCAGCAGCCGGGCTGACAGGGGAGCTTTCTTT.

In the case of this clone: Additional DNA sequences in this sample encode the identical CDR3. The chain combines TRBV5-1 with TRBJ1-1; D gene uncertain. Trimming removed 0 bases from V and 2 bases from J, with 8 bases in between. Looked up from germline, CDR1 is SGHRS and CDR2 is YFSETQ. The CDR3 has 14 residues. The CDR3 region has the DNA TGCGCCAGCAGCTTGGGGGTAGGCAACACTGAAGCTTTCTTT. Translation gives CASSLGVGNTEAFF.

The CDR3: CATHLAGAYNEQFF. The DNA of the CDR3 is TGTGCCACCCACTTAGCGGGTGCCTACAATGAGCAGTTCTTC. The V call is TRBV19, the J call TRBJ2-1; 7 bases line up with TRBD2. CDR3 length equals 14 residues. Trimming removed 10 bases from V and 2 bases from J; junction bases left unmatched: 8. In germline, CDR1 is LNHDA, CDR2 SQIVND (reference sequence).

With regard to this clone: Other DNA sequences in the same sample also yield this CDR3. This chain links TRBV28 with TRBJ1-5; D not certain. The germline V gene has CDR1 MDHEN and CDR2 SYDVKM. V was clipped by 8 bases and J by 0 bases, with 8 bases between them. The CDR3 runs to 13 residues. CDR3 sequence reads: CASSYGSNQPQHF. The CDR3, as DNA: TGTGCCAGCTCTTATGGTAGCAATCAGCCCCAGCATTTT.

The chain couples TRBV5-1 to TRBJ2-5; D might be TRBD2 (6 bases). V lost 0 bases and J lost 4, with 10 bases in between. The germline V gene has CDR1 SGHRS and CDR2 YFSETQ. The CDR3 covers 14 residues. CDR3 nucleotide sequence: TGCGCCAGCAGCTTGGAGGGACTTCGAGAGACCCAGTACTTC. This translates into CASSLEGLRETQYF.

The chain links TRBV5-4 to TRBJ1-1, with TRBD1 identical over 7 bases. The CDR3 totals 14 residues. V shed 4 bases and J 2 bases; nucleotides not matched to a gene: 5. The germline gives CDR1 SGHNT, CDR2 YYREEE (reference sequence). The CDR3: CASSVDRANTEAFF. The DNA of the CDR3 is TGTGCCAGCAGCGTCGACAGGGCAAACACTGAAGCTTTCTTT.

As DNA, the CDR3 is TGTGCCAGCGGGCCAATTTGGCACGAGTCAGATACGCAGTATTTT. It encodes CASGPIWHESDTQYF. The chain uses TRBV21-1 and TRBJ2-3; no DNA check was done on the table's D call, TRBD1. TRBV21-1 is marked as a pseudogene. The CDR3 is made up of 15 amino acids.

This chain links TRBV2 with TRBJ2-7; D might be TRBD2 (5 bases). The CDR3 is made up of 16 amino acids. CDR1 is SNHLY and CDR2 is FYNNEI in the germline V gene. Trimming removed 4 bases from V and 0 bases from J, with 16 bases in between. The CDR3 reads CASSGTFTTTSYEQYF. The CDR3 DNA sequence: TGTGCCAGCAGTGGGACTTTCACCACTACCTCCTACGAGCAGTACTTC.

This clone was counted a single time. V usage is TRBV19 and J usage is TRBJ2-1; 11 bases match TRBD2. The J segment lost 9 bases and the V segment lost 5 bases, leaving 15 bases of the junction unmatched. The CDR3 sequence is 17 residues long. Germline V lookup: CDR1 LNHDA, CDR2 SQIVND (reference sequence). The CDR3 DNA is TGTGCCAGTAGTCCCTCTAGCGGGAGGTTGAAAGTGATTGAGCAGTTCTTC. Encoded protein: CASSPSSGRLKVIEQFF.

The rearrangement uses TRBV6-6 and TRBJ1-1, with 11 bases that match TRBD1. This CDR3 has 16 amino acids. Losses at the gene ends were 6 bases for V and 4 bases for J; bases not matched to a gene: 10. The germline V gene encodes CDR1 MNHNY and CDR2 SVGAGI (reference sequence). CDR3 sequence: CASSPPGQGVTTEAFF. The CDR3 DNA is TGTGCCAGCAGCCCTCCGGGACAGGGGGTTACCACTGAAGCTTTCTTT.

The chain recombines TRBV27 with TRBJ1-5; weak D call: TRBD1 (6 bases). This CDR3 comprises 16 residues. Germline V gives CDR1 MNHEY, CDR2 SMNVEV (reference sequence). The V and J ends lost 4 bases and 0 bases respectively, with 13 bases between them. CDR3 sequence: CASSSYRELSNQPQHF. In nucleotides, the CDR3 is TGTGCCAGCAGTTCATACAGGGAACTTAGCAATCAGCCCCAGCATTTT.

The V and J genes are TRBV6-1 and TRBJ1-1, with D possibly being TRBD1 (6 bases). This CDR3 comprises 14 residues. Germline assignment: CDR1 MNHNS and CDR2 SASEGT. V lost 6 bases and J 0 bases, leaving 11 bases between the germline ends. The CDR3 sequence is CASRKGDLNTEAFF. The CDR3 DNA follows: TGTGCCAGCAGAAAGGGGGACCTGAACACTGAAGCTTTCTTT.

This chain links TRBV28 with TRBJ1-4, with D perhaps matching TRBD1 (5 bases). The V gene's germline CDR1 is MDHEN and CDR2 SYDVKM. This CDR3 region has 16 residues. Trimming shortened V by 7 bases and J by 8 bases, and 23 bases separated the two germline ends. For the CDR3, the DNA is TGTGCCAGCAAACAACGGGTTGGGGGTCGACAAGAAAAACTGTTTTTT. It is translated as CASKQRVGGRQEKLFF.

This clone was counted once. This sequence joins TRBV27 and TRBJ2-1; D tentatively fits TRBD1 or TRBD2 (5 bases each). The CDR3 runs 13 residues. Trimming stripped 6 bases from V and 10 bases from J, with 16 bases between. Germline assignment: CDR1 MNHEY and CDR2 SMNVEV (reference sequence). In DNA form, the CDR3 reads TGTGCCAGCAGCTTGTCGGTTTGGGGGGAGCAGTTCTTC. Residues: CASSLSVWGEQFF.

This chain joins TRBV27 and TRBJ2-7; tentatively, D is TRBD1 (6 bases). CDR3 length equals 13 residues. V was clipped by 4 bases and J by 7 bases, with 14 bases between them. Germline lookup yields CDR1 MNHEY and CDR2 SMNVEV (reference sequence). CDR3 in amino acids: CASSSQGTSEQYF. The CDR3 DNA reads TGTGCCAGCAGTTCGCAGGGGACGAGTGAGCAGTACTTC.

The gene calls are TRBV2 and TRBJ2-7; 10 bases are a match to TRBD1. V was clipped by 4 bases and J by 2 bases; unmatched bases: 5. The CDR3 consists of 15 residues. Germline CDR1 SNHLY, CDR2 FYNNEI. The CDR3 bases are TGTGCCAGCAGTGTCAAGGGGACAGGGGCCTACGAGCAGTACTTC. Translation: CASSVKGTGAYEQYF.

The rearrangement uses TRBV7-2 and TRBJ2-5; D is unclear. Trimming removed 2 bases at V and 0 bases at J, with 19 bases between. The CDR3 runs 18 residues. Germline V gives CDR1 SGHTA, CDR2 FQGNSA. The CDR3 coding sequence is TGTGCCAGCAGCTTAAGGTCCCAGCTGAACATGTACCAAGAGACCCAGTACTTC. It yields the protein CASSLRSQLNMYQETQYF.

J is TRBJ2-7 and V is TRBV4-2; the match to TRBD2 covers 14 bases. The CDR3 is 19 residues long. In germline, CDR1 is LGHNA, CDR2 YNFKEQ. The trim removed 2 bases at V and 2 bases at J, leaving 11 bases unmatched. The CDR3 sequence: CASSQQRTSGRSDPYEQYF. CDR3 bases: TGTGCCAGCAGCCAACAAAGGACTAGCGGGAGGTCGGATCCCTACGAGCAGTACTTC.

CDR3 DNA sequence: TGTGCCAGCAGCCCAGTCAATCAGCCCCAGCATTTT. This encodes CASSPVNQPQHF. J is TRBJ1-5 and V is TRBV7-8; no firm D call. CDR3 size: 12 residues. V lost 5 bases and J 3 bases, leaving 5 bases between the germline ends. Per germline, CDR1 SGHVS and CDR2 FQNEAQ.